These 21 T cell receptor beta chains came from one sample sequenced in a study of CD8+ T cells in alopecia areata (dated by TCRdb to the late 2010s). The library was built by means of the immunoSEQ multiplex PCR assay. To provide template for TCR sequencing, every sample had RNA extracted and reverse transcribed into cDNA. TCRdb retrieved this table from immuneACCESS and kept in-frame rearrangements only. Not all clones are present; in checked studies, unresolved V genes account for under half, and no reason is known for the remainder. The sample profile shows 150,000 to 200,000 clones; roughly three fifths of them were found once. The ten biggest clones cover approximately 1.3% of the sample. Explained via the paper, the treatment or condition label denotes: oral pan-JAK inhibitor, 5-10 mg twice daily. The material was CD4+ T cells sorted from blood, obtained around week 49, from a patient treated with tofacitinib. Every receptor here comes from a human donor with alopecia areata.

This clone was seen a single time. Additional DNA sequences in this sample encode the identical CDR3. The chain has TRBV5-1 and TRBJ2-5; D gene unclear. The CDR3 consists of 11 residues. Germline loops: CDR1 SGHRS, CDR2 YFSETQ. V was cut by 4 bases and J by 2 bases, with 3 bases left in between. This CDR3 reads CASSHQETQYF. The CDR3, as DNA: TGCGCCAGCAGCCATCAAGAGACCCAGTACTTC.

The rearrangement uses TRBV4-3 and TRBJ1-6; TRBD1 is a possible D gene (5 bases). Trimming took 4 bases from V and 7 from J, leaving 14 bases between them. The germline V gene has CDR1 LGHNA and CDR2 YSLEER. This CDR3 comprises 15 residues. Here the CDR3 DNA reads TGCGCCAGCAGCCGTGGGGAGACAGCGAATTCACCCCTCCACTTT. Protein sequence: CASSRGETANSPLHF.

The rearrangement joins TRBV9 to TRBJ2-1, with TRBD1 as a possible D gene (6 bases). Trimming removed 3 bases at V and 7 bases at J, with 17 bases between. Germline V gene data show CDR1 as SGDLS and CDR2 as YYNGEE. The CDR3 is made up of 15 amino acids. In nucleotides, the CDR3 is TGTGCCAGCAGCGCGATGGGTGTGGGGGCTAATGAGCAGTTCTTC. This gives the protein CASSAMGVGANEQFF.

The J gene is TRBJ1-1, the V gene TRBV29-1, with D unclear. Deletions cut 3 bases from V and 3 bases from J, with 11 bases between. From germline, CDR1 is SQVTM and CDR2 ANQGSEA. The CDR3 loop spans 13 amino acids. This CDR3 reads CSVDSGKDTEAFF. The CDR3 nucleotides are TGCAGCGTTGATTCGGGTAAGGACACTGAAGCTTTCTTT.

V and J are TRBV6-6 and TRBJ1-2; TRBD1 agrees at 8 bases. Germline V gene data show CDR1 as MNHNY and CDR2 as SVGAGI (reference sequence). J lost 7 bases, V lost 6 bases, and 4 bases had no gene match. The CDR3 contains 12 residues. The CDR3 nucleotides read TGTGCCAGCAGGGGGACAGGAGGTGGCTACACCTTC. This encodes CASRGTGGGYTF.

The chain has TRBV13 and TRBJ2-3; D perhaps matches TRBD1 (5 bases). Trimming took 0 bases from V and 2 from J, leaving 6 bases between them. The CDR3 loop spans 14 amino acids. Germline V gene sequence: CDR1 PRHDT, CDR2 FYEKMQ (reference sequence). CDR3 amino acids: CASSLGTDTDTQYF. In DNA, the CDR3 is TGTGCCAGCAGCTTAGGGACAGACACAGATACGCAGTATTTT.

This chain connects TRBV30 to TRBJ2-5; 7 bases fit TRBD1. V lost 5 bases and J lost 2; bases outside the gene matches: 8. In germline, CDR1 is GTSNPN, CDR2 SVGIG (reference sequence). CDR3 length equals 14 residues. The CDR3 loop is CAWERQGLQETQYF. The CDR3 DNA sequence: TGTGCCTGGGAGAGACAGGGCCTACAAGAGACCCAGTACTTC.

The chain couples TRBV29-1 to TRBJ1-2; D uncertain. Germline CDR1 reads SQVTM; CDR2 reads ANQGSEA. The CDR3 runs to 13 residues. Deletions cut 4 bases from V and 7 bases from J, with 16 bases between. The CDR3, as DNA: TGCAGCGTTGCCCTGATTCAGGCAGCTGGCTACACCTTC. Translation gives CSVALIQAAGYTF.

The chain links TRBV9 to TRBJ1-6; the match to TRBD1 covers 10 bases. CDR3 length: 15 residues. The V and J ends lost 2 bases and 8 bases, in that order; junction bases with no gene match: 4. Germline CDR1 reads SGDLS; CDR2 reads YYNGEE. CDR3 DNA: TGTGCCAGCAGCGTTTCCGGGACAGGGGATTCACCCCTCCACTTT. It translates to CASSVSGTGDSPLHF.

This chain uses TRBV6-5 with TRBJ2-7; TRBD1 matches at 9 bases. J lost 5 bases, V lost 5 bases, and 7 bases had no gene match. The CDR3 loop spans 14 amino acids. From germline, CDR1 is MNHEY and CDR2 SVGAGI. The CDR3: CASSPGQGSNEQYF. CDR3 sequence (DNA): TGTGCCAGCAGTCCGGGACAGGGTTCGAACGAGCAGTACTTC.

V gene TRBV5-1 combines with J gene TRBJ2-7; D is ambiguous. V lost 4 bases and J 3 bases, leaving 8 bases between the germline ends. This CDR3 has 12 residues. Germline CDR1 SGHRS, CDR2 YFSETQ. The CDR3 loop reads CASSPDDYEQYF. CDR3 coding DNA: TGCGCCAGCAGCCCCGACGACTACGAGCAGTACTTC.

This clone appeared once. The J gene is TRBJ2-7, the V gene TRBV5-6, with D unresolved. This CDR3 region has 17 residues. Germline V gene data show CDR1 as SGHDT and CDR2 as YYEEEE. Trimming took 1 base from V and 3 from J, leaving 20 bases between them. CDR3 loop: CASSLNLGSGSLYEQYF. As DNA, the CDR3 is TGTGCCAGCAGCTTGAATTTGGGGTCGGGCAGCCTCTACGAGCAGTACTTC.

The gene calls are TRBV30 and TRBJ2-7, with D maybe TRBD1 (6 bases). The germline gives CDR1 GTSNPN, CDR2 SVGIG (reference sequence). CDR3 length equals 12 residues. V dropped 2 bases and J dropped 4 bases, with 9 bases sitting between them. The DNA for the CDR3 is TGTGCCTGGAGTTCCACAGGGTACGAGCAGTACTTC. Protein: CAWSSTGYEQYF.

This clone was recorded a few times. The CDR3 nucleotides are TGTGCCAGCAGCTGGGACGGAGTTATTGGCTACACCTTC. It codes for CASSWDGVIGYTF. This rearrangement joins TRBV7-8 to TRBJ1-2, with D maybe TRBD1 (5 bases). The CDR3 length is 13 residues. With 4 bases removed from V and 7 bases from J, the gap between germline ends came to 13 bases. CDR1 is SGHVS and CDR2 is FQNEAQ in the germline V gene. The variable domain in full, completed from reference TRBV7-8 and TRBJ1-2, reads GAGVSQSPRYKVAKRGQDVALRCDPISGHVSLFWYQQALGQGPEFLTYFQNEAQLDKSGLPSDRFFAERPEGSVSTLKIQRTQQEDSAVYLCASSWDGVIGYTFGSGTRLTVV.

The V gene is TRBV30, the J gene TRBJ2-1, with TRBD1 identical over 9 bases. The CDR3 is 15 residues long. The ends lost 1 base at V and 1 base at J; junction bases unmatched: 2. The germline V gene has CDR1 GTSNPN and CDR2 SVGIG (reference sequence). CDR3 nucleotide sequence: TGTGCCTGGAGTGGGACAGGGGAATCCTACAATGAGCAGTTCTTC. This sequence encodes CAWSGTGESYNEQFF.

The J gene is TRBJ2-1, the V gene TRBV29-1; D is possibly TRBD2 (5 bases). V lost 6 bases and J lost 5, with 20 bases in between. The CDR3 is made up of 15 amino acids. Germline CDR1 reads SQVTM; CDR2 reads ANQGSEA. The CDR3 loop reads CSVVGGLPTHNEQFF. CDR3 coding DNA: TGCAGCGTCGTAGGTGGACTCCCAACCCACAATGAGCAGTTCTTC.

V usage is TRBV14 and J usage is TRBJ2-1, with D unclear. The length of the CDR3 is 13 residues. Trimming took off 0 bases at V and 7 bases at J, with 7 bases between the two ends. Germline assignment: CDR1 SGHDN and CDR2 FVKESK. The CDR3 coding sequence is TGTGCCAGCAGCCAAGATCCTAGGAATGAGCAGTTCTTC. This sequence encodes CASSQDPRNEQFF.

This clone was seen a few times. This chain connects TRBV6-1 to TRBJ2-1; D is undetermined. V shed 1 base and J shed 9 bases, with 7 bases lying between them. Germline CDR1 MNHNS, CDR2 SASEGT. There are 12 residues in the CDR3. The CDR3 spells CASSEVLSEQFF. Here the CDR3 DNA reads TGTGCCAGCAGTGAAGTCCTCTCTGAGCAGTTCTTC.

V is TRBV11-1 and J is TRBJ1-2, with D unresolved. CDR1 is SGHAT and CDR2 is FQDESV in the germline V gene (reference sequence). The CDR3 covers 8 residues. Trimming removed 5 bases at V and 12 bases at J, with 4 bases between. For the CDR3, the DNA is TGTGCCAGCAGCCAGGACACCTTC. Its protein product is CASSQDTF.

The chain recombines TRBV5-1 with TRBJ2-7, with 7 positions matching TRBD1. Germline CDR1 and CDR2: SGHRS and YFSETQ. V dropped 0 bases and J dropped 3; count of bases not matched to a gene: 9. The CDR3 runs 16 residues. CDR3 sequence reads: CASSLVPTGKGYEQYF. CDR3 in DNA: TGCGCCAGCAGCTTGGTCCCGACAGGGAAGGGCTACGAGCAGTACTTC.

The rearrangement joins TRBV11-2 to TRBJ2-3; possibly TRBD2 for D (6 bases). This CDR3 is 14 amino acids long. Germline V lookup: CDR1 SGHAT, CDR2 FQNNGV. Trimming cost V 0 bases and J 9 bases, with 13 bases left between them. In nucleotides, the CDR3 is TGTGCCAGCAGCTTAGATTTGGGTAGCGGCACGCAGTATTTT. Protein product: CASSLDLGSGTQYF.